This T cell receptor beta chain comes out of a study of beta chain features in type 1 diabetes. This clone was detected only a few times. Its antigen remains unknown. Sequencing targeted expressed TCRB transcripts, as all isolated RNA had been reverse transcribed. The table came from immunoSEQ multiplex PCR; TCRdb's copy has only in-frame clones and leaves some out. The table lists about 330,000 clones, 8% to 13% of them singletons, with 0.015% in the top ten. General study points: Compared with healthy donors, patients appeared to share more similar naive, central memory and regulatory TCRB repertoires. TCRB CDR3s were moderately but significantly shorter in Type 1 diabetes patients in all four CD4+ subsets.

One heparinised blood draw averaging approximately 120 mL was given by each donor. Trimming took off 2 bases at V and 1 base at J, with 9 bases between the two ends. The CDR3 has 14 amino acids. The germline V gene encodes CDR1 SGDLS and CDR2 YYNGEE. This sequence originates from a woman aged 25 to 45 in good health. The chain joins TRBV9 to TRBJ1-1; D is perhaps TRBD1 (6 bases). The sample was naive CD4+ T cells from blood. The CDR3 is CASSVDSWNTEAFF. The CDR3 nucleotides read TGTGCCAGCAGCGTGGACAGTTGGAACACTGAAGCTTTCTTT.